This entry lists 20 T cell receptor beta chains sequenced from one sample in a study of Ad26.COV2.S vaccination and SARS-CoV-2 variants. Treatment here: 15 to 20 received Ad26.COV2.S at low or high dose, single or two shots; several received placebo; per-sample allocation not given. Day 63 after the first injection of vaccine or placebo was the sampling time. Repertoires were generated with immunoSEQ multiplex PCR, while TCRdb's copy carries only in-frame clones and drops some. Counted here are fewer than 400,000 clones, 90% occurring once; the ten biggest clones make up 4.5% to 7%. The material sequenced was peripheral blood, taken in a trial of Ad26.COV2.S vaccine versus placebo. The receptors were gathered from a person between 18 and 59 years old who received the Ad26.COV2.S COVID-19 vaccine or a placebo.

The V gene is TRBV11-2, the J gene TRBJ1-1; D gene unclear. This CDR3 contains 16 residues. Per the germline V gene, CDR1 is SGHAT and CDR2 is FQNNGV. V lost 0 bases and J lost 11, with 22 bases in between. The CDR3 nucleotides are TGTGCCAGCAGCTTAGATTATTTCGTGGCCCTAGGTGAGGCTTTCTTT. Amino acids: CASSLDYFVALGEAFF.

This clone was observed a handful of times. This chain joins TRBV7-9 and TRBJ1-2; the match to TRBD1 covers 7 bases. Germline assignment: CDR1 SEHNR and CDR2 FQNEAQ (reference sequence). The CDR3 totals 15 residues. V was pared by 5 bases and J by 4 bases, with 10 bases of the junction left unmatched. The CDR3 reads CASSPQGDSFYGYTF. The CDR3 DNA follows: TGTGCCAGCAGCCCGCAAGGGGACAGCTTCTATGGCTACACCTTC.

There are a few counts of this clone. V and J are TRBV28 and TRBJ2-7; maybe TRBD2 (5 bases). Germline CDR1 is MDHEN and CDR2 is SYDVKM. The CDR3 spans 13 residues. The V end was cut by 5 bases, the J end by 2 bases, with 10 bases between. The CDR3, as DNA: TGTGCCAGCAGTCCACCGGAGGCCTACGAGCAGTACGTC. The encoded protein is CASSPPEAYEQYV.

The genes are TRBV5-4 and TRBJ2-5, with 9 bases matching TRBD2. V trimming: 1 base; J trimming: 3 bases; junction bases outside the gene matches: 10. Germline V CDR1 and CDR2: SGHNT, YYREEE (reference sequence). The CDR3 length is 17 residues. DNA of the CDR3: TGTGCCAGCAGCTTGTTGGGCGGGGGGGCCATGGAAGAGACCCAGTACTTC. Translated, it gives CASSLLGGGAMEETQYF.

This clone has more than one count but fewer than ten. The rearrangement uses TRBV30 and TRBJ1-2; tentative D call: TRBD1 (5 bases). Germline CDR1 is GTSNPN and CDR2 is SVGIG (reference sequence). V dropped 2 bases and J dropped 3 bases, with 16 bases sitting between them. This CDR3 is built from 15 residues. This CDR3 reads CAWSLPGPPYYGYTF. The CDR3 DNA sequence: TGTGCCTGGAGTCTCCCAGGGCCTCCTTACTATGGCTACACCTTC.

The chain recombines TRBV2 with TRBJ2-7; D unresolved. Germline assignment: CDR1 SNHLY and CDR2 FYNNEI. V shed 6 bases and J shed 0 bases, with 6 bases lying between them. CDR3 length: 12 residues. CDR3 sequence reads: CASSVLSYEQYV. The DNA of the CDR3 is TGTGCCAGCAGCGTGCTCTCCTACGAGCAGTACGTC.

The gene calls are TRBV29-1 and TRBJ2-7; TRBD1 is a possible D gene (5 bases). Germline CDR1 is SQVTM and CDR2 is ANQGSEA. The length of the CDR3 is 14 residues. Trimming took 6 bases from V and 3 from J, leaving 18 bases between them. This CDR3 reads CSVSDPGASYEQYF. The CDR3 nucleotides are TGCAGCGTCTCCGATCCTGGGGCGAGCTACGAGCAGTACTTC.

This rearrangement joins TRBV7-2 to TRBJ2-2, with TRBD2 matching 12 bases. The germline V gene encodes CDR1 SGHTA and CDR2 FQGNSA. The CDR3 contains 16 residues. Trimming cost V 5 bases and J 3 bases; bases outside gene matches: 4. CDR3 residues: CASSRRLAGDTGELFF. CDR3 DNA sequence: TGTGCCAGCAGCCGTCGACTAGCGGGAGACACCGGGGAGCTGTTTTTT.

This chain uses TRBV7-2 with TRBJ1-1; 7 bases agree with TRBD1. The CDR3 spans 14 residues. V trimming: 7 bases; J trimming: 5 bases; junction bases outside the gene matches: 10. The germline V gene encodes CDR1 SGHTA and CDR2 FQGNSA. CDR3 DNA sequence: TGTGCCAGCACCTCGACAGGGAAGTGGACTGAAGCTTTCTTT. This codes for CASTSTGKWTEAFF.

The DNA of the CDR3 is TGTGCCAGCAGCCAGCGGGGTACCTTTAATTCACCCCTCCACTTT. Amino acid sequence: CASSQRGTFNSPLHF. This rearrangement joins TRBV3-1 (or the pseudogene TRBV3-2) to TRBJ1-6, with D unclear. CDR1 and CDR2 from the germline V gene are LGHDT and YNNKEL (reference sequence). This CDR3 is built from 15 residues. V shed 3 bases and J shed 6 bases, with 12 bases lying between them.

The rearrangement uses TRBV7-3 and TRBJ2-6, with 12 bases matching TRBD1. Losses at the gene ends were 5 bases for V and 4 bases for J; bases not matched to a gene: 12. Per the germline V gene, CDR1 is SGHTA and CDR2 is FQGTGA. The CDR3 has 19 amino acids. DNA for the CDR3: TGTGCCAGCAGCGACCGGGACAGGGGGCTATTCCCCGGGGCCAACGTCCTGACTTTC. Protein sequence: CASSDRDRGLFPGANVLTF.

This chain connects TRBV9 to TRBJ2-1; D is possibly TRBD2 (5 bases). Germline V gene data show CDR1 as SGDLS and CDR2 as YYNGEE. There are 16 residues in the CDR3. The germline V and J ends were trimmed by 2 bases and 6 bases, with 18 bases remaining between them. The CDR3 is CASSVVAGLLGNEQFF. In DNA form, the CDR3 reads TGTGCCAGCAGCGTCGTGGCGGGCCTCCTGGGCAATGAGCAGTTCTTC.

A single count supports this clone. The CDR3 DNA follows: TGCGCCAGCAGACGCACTGTTATAGGGGAGGGTACTGAAGCTTTCTTT. Translating it yields CASRRTVIGEGTEAFF. The J gene is TRBJ1-1, the V gene TRBV4-1, with D perhaps matching TRBD1 (5 bases). Trimming removed 6 bases at V and 5 bases at J, with 22 bases between. Per germline, CDR1 MGHRA and CDR2 YSYEKL. The CDR3 sequence is 16 residues long.

The rearrangement joins TRBV2 to TRBJ1-5; D unclear. V shed 5 bases and J shed 5 bases, with 13 bases lying between them. Per germline, CDR1 SNHLY and CDR2 FYNNEI. The CDR3 covers 14 residues. The CDR3 DNA is TGTGCCAGCAGTTCACAGAACCTTGATCAGCCCCAGCATTTT. Amino acids: CASSSQNLDQPQHF.

This rearrangement joins TRBV18 to TRBJ2-1; no firm D call. The length of the CDR3 is 12 residues. Trimming took off 0 bases at V and 10 bases at J, with 7 bases between the two ends. Germline CDR1 is KGHSH and CDR2 is LQKENI. The CDR3 DNA sequence: TGTGCCAGCTCACCACCGACACTCGAGCAGTTCTTC. Amino acids: CASSPPTLEQFF.

The chain combines TRBV4-3 with TRBJ2-1; 14 bases align to TRBD2. The CDR3 is made up of 20 amino acids. Losses at the gene ends were 1 base for V and 2 bases for J; bases not matched to a gene: 10. Germline V gene data show CDR1 as LGHNA and CDR2 as YSLEER. This CDR3 is CASSQGLTGTSGSPYNEQFF. CDR3 DNA sequence: TGCGCCAGCAGCCAAGGCTTGACGGGGACTAGCGGGAGTCCCTACAATGAGCAGTTCTTC.

This sequence joins TRBV5-6 and TRBJ2-2, with D perhaps matching TRBD2 (6 bases). Trimming removed 4 bases at V and 7 bases at J, with 17 bases between. CDR3 length: 15 amino acids. Germline CDR1 is SGHDT and CDR2 is YYEEEE. In nucleotides, the CDR3 is TGTGCCAGCAGCCCGGGTCCACTTAGCGGCGGGGAGCTGTTTTTT. Translated: CASSPGPLSGGELFF.

The chain joins TRBV5-1 to TRBJ2-3; no clear D. Trimming shortened V by 4 bases and J by 0 bases, and 6 bases separated the two germline ends. CDR3 length equals 13 residues. CDR1 SGHRS and CDR2 YFSETQ come from the germline V gene. Here the CDR3 reads CASSSISTDTQYF. CDR3 in DNA: TGCGCCAGCAGCAGTATCAGCACAGATACGCAGTATTTT.

This chain uses TRBV29-1 with TRBJ2-1, with 12 positions matching TRBD1. Trimming cost V 1 base and J 9 bases; bases outside gene matches: 4. There are 14 residues in the CDR3. The germline CDR1 and CDR2 sequences are SQVTM and ANQGSEA. CDR3 loop: CSVEGGTGGSEQFF. Here the CDR3 DNA reads TGCAGCGTTGAAGGAGGGACAGGGGGCAGTGAGCAGTTCTTC.

This clone turned up a few times. The V gene is TRBV28, the J gene TRBJ1-5; D uncertain. There are 14 residues in the CDR3. Trimming shortened V by 7 bases and J by 6 bases, and 16 bases separated the two germline ends. Germline V lookup: CDR1 MDHEN, CDR2 SYDVKM. CDR3 DNA sequence: TGTGCCAGCACCTCTCGGGGTTTGGGTCAGCCCCAGCATTTT. This encodes CASTSRGLGQPQHF. The whole variable domain, remainder taken from reference TRBV28 and TRBJ1-5, is DVKVTQSSRYLVKRTGEKVFLECVQDMDHENMFWYRQDPGLGLRLIYFSYDVKMKEKGDIPEGYSVSREKKERFSLILESASTNQTSMYLCASTSRGLGQPQHFGDGTRLSIL.